This T cell receptor beta chain was retrieved from a study of blood T cell repertoires in COVID-19. Study at large: PBMCs, B-cell-depleted T cells, or T cells provided the cDNA or gDNA that made up the material.

The data were produced by immunoSEQ multiplex PCR, yet TCRdb's version contains in-frame clones alone and is incomplete. Counted here are about 230,000 clones, 85% to 90% occurring once; the ten biggest clones make up 11%. The V gene's germline CDR1 is SGHVS and CDR2 FQNEAQ. The junction had 28 bases not matched to a gene; V was cut back by 5 bases and J by 5 bases. The CDR3 is 23 amino acids. Seattle patients were enrolled during active infection and followed longitudinally. Sequenced: peripheral blood. This TCR came from a man in his fifties with COVID-19, enrolled during active disease. The chain couples TRBV7-8 to TRBJ1-6; 9 bases line up with TRBD1. In nucleotides, the CDR3 is TGTGCCAGCAGCCAAACCCCGGGACAGGGTTACGAGAGCCTCCAGAAAGATAATTCACCCCTCCACTTT. Protein sequence: CASSQTPGQGYESLQKDNSPLHF.